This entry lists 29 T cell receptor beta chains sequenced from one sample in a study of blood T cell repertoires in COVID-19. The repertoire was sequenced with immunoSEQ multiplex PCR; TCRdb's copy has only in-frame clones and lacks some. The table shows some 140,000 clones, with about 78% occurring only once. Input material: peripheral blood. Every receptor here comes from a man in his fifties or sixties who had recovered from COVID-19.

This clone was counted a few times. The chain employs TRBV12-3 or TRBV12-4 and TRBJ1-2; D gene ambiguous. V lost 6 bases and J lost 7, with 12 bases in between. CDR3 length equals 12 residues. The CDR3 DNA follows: TGTGCCAGCAGCCCTCGGGATCTTGGCTACACCTTC. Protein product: CASSPRDLGYTF.

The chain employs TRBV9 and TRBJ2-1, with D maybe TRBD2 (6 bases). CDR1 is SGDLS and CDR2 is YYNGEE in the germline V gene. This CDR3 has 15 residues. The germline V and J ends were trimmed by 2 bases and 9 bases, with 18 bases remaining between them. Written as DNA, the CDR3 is TGTGCCAGCAGCGTCCGGGACTCAGAGTTTCTTGAGCAGTTCTTC. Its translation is CASSVRDSEFLEQFF.

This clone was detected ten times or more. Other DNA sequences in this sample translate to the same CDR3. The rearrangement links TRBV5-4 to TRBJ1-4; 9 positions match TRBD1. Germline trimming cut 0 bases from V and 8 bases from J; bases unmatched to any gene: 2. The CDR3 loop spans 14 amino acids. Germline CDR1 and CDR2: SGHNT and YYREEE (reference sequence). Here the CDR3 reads CASSLDRGQEKLFF. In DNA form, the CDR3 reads TGTGCCAGCAGCTTGGACAGGGGGCAAGAAAAACTGTTTTTT.

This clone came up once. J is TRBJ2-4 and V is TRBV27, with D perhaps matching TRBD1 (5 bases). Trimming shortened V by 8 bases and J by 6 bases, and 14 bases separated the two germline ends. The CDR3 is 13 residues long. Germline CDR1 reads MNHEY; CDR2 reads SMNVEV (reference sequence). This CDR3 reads CASSIQGGNIQYF. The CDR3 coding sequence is TGTGCCAGCTCTATCCAGGGTGGAAACATTCAGTACTTC.

CDR3 nucleotide sequence: TGCGCCAGCAGCCAAAGGACTAGCGGGAGGGCCTACAATGAGCAGTTCTTC. Its protein product is CASSQRTSGRAYNEQFF. This chain links TRBV4-1 with TRBJ2-1, with TRBD2 matching over 15 bases. Germline V gene lookup returns CDR1 MGHRA and CDR2 YSYEKL. J was trimmed by 2 bases and V by 2 bases; bases with no gene match: 1. The CDR3 has 17 amino acids.

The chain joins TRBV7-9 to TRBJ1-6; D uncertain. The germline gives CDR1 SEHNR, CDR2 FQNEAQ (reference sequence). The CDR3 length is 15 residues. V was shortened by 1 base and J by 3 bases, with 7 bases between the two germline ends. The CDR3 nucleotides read TGTGCCAGCAGCTTAGGCCTGCGCTATAATTCACCCCTCCACTTT. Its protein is CASSLGLRYNSPLHF.

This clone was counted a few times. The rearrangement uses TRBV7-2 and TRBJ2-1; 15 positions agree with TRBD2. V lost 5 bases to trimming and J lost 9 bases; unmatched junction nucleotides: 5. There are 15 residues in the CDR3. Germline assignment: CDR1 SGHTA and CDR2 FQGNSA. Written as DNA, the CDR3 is TGTGCCAGCAGCCGGGGGACTAGCGGGAGGAGTGAGCAGTTCTTC. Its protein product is CASSRGTSGRSEQFF. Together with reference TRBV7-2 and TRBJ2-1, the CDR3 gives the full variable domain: GAGVSQSPSNKVTEKGKDVELRCDPISGHTALYWYRQSLGQGLEFLIYFQGNSAPDKSGLPSDRFSAERTGGSVSTLTIQRTQQEDSAVYLCASSRGTSGRSEQFFGPGTRLTVL.

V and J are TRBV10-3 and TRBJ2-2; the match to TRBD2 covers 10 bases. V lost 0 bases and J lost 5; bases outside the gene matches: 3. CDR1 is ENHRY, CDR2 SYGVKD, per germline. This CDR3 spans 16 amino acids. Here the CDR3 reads CAISESSGRGTGELFF. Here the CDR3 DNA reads TGTGCCATCAGTGAGTCGAGCGGGAGGGGGACCGGGGAGCTGTTTTTT.

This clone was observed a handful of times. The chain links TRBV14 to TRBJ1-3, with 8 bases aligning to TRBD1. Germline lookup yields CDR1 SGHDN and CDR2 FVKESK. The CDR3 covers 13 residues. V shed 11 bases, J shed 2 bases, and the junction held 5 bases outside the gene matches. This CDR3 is CAAGQGPGNTIYF. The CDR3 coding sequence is TGTGCCGCAGGACAGGGACCTGGAAACACCATATATTTT.

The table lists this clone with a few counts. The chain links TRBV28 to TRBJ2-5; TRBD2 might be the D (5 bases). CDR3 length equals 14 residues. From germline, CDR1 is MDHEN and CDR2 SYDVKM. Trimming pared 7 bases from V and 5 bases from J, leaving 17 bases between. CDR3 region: CASTLMRGRETQYF. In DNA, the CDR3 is TGTGCCAGCACTCTCATGCGAGGGCGGGAGACCCAGTACTTC.

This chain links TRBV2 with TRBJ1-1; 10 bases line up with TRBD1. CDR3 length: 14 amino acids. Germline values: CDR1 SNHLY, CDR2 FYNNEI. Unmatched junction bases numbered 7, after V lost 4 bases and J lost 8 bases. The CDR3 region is CASSARDRGAEAFF. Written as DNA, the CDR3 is TGTGCCAGCAGTGCTCGGGACAGGGGAGCCGAAGCTTTCTTT.

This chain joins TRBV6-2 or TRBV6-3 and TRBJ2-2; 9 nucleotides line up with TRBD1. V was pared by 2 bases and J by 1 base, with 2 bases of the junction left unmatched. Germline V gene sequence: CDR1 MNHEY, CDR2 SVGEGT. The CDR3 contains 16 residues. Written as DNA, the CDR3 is TGTGCCAGCAGTTACCTGGGACAGGGGAACACCGGGGAGCTGTTTTTT. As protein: CASSYLGQGNTGELFF.

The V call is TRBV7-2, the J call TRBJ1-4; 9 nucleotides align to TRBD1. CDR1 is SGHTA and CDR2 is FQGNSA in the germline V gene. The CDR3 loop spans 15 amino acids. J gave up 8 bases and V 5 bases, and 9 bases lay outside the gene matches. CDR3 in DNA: TGTGCCAGCAGCCCACAACAGGGGGCGAGAGAAAAACTGTTTTTT. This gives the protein CASSPQQGAREKLFF. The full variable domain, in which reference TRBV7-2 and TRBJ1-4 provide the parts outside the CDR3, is GAGVSQSPSNKVTEKGKDVELRCDPISGHTALYWYRQSLGQGLEFLIYFQGNSAPDKSGLPSDRFSAERTGGSVSTLTIQRTQQEDSAVYLCASSPQQGAREKLFFGSGTQLSVL.

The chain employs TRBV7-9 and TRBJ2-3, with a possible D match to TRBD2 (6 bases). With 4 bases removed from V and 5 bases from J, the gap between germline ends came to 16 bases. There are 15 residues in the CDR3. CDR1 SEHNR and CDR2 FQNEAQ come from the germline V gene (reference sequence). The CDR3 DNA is TGTGCCAGCAGCTCCCCGACGGGGGAAGGAGATACGCAGTATTTT. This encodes CASSSPTGEGDTQYF.

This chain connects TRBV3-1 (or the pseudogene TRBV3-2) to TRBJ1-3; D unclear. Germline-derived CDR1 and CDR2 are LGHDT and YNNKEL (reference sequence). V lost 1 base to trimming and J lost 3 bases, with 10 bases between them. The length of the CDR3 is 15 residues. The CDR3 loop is CASSQGRGSGNTIYF. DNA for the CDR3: TGTGCCAGCAGCCAAGGACGAGGGAGTGGAAACACCATATATTTT.

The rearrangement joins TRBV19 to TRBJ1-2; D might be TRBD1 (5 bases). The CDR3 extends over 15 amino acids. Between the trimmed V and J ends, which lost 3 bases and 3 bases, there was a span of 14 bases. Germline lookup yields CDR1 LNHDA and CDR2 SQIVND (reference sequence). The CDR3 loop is CASSMPTGGDYGYTF. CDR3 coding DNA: TGTGCCAGTAGTATGCCGACGGGGGGGGACTATGGCTACACCTTC.

CDR3 sequence (DNA): TGTGCCAGCACCGGACCTCCGGGGACATTGAACACCGGGGAGCTGTTTTTT. This sequence encodes CASTGPPGTLNTGELFF. The rearrangement uses TRBV7-9 and TRBJ2-2; possible D gene TRBD1, 6 bases. This CDR3 has 17 residues. Germline CDR1 is SEHNR and CDR2 is FQNEAQ (reference sequence). The V gene lost 7 bases and the J gene lost 1 base, with 19 bases spanning the gap.

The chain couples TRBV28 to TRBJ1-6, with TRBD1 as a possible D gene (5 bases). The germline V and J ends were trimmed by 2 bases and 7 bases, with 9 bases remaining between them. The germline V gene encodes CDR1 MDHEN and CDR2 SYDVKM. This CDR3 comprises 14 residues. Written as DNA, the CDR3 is TGTGCCAGCAGTTTAGGCTCAGGGAATTCACCCCTCCACTTT. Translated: CASSLGSGNSPLHF.

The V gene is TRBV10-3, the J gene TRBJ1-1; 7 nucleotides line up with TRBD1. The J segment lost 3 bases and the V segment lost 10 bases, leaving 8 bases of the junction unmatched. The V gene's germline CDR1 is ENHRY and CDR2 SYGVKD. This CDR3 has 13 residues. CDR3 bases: TGTGCCACTGGGAAGGGGGCGGACACTGAAGCTTTCTTT. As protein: CATGKGADTEAFF.

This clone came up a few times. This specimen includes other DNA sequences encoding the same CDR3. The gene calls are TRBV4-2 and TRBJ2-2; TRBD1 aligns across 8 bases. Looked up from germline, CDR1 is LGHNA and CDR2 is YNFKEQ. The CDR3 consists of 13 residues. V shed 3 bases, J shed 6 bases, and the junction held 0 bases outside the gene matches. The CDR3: CASSQDRAGELFF. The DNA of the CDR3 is TGTGCCAGCAGCCAGGACAGGGCCGGGGAGCTGTTTTTT.

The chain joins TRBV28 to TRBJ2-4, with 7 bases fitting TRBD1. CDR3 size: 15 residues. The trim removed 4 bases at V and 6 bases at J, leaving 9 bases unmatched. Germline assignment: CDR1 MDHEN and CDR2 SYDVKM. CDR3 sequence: CASSSQGELGNIQYF. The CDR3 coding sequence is TGTGCCAGCAGTTCGCAGGGGGAGCTGGGAAACATTCAGTACTTC.

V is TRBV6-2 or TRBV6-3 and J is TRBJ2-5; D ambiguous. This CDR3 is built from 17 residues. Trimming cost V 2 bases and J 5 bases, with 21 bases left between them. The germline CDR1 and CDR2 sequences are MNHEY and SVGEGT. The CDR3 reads CASSYEVGSSIVETQYF. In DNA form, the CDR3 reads TGTGCCAGCAGTTACGAGGTCGGTAGCAGTATCGTGGAGACCCAGTACTTC.

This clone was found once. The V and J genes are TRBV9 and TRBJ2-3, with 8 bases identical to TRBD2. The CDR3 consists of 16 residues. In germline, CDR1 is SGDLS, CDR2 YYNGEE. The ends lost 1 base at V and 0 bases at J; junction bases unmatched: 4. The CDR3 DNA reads TGTGCCAGCAGCGTAACTACTAGCGGTAGCACAGATACGCAGTATTTT. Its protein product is CASSVTTSGSTDTQYF.

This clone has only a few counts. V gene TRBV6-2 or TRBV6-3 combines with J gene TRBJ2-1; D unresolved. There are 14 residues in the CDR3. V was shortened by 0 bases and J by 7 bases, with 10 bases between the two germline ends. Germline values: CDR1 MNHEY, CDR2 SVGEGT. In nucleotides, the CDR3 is TGTGCCAGCAGTTACTCCCGAGGCCGGAATGAGCAGTTCTTC. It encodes CASSYSRGRNEQFF.

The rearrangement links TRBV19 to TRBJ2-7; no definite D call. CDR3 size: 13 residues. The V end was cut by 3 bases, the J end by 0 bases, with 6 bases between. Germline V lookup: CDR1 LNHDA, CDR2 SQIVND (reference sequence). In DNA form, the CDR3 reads TGTGCCAGTAGTATCCAGCGCTCCTACGAGCAGTACTTC. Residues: CASSIQRSYEQYF.

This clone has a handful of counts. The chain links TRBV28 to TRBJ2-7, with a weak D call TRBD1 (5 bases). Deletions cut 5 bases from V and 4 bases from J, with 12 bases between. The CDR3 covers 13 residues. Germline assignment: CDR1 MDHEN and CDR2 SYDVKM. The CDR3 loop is CASSPLRVYEQYF. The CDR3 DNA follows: TGTGCCAGCAGTCCCCTCAGGGTTTACGAGCAGTACTTC. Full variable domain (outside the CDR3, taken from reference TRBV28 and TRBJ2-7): DVKVTQSSRYLVKRTGEKVFLECVQDMDHENMFWYRQDPGLGLRLIYFSYDVKMKEKGDIPEGYSVSREKKERFSLILESASTNQTSMYLCASSPLRVYEQYFGPGTRLTVT.

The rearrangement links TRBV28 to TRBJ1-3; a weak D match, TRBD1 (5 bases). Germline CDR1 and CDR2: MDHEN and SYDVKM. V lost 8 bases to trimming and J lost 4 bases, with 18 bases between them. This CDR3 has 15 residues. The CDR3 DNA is TGTGCCAGCGGGGGGGGAAGGGGTTCAGGAAACACCATATATTTT. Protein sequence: CASGGGRGSGNTIYF. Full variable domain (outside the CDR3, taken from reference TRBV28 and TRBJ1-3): DVKVTQSSRYLVKRTGEKVFLECVQDMDHENMFWYRQDPGLGLRLIYFSYDVKMKEKGDIPEGYSVSREKKERFSLILESASTNQTSMYLCASGGGRGSGNTIYFGEGSWLTVV.

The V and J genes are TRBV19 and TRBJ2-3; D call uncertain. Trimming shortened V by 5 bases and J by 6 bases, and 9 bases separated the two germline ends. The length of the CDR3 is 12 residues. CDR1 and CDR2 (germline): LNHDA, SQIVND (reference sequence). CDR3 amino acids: CASSRNRDTQYF. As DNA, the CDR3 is TGTGCCAGTAGTCGAAATCGGGATACGCAGTATTTT.

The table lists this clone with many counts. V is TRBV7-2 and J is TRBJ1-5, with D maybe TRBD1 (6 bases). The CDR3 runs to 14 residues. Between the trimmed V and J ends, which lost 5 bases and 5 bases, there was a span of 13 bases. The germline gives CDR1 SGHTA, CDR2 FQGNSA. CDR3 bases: TGTGCCAGCAGCCCCAGCCCAGGGGATCAGCCCCAGCATTTT. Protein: CASSPSPGDQPQHF. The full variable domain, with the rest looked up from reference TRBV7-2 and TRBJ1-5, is GAGVSQSPSNKVTEKGKDVELRCDPISGHTALYWYRQSLGQGLEFLIYFQGNSAPDKSGLPSDRFSAERTGGSVSTLTIQRTQQEDSAVYLCASSPSPGDQPQHFGDGTRLSIL.